The 19 T cell receptor beta chains below all came from one sample that was sequenced in a study of shared clonotypes between healthy human individuals. The data were produced by immunoSEQ multiplex PCR, yet TCRdb's version contains in-frame clones alone and is incomplete. The sample shows some 2,100,000 clones, under 97% of them seen only once. The sample was naive CD4+ T cells sorted from blood. As to subset: CD45RA+ positively selected. The receptors come from a man between 18 and 29 years old in good health.

The chain couples TRBV6-1 to TRBJ1-2, with 8 bases that match TRBD1. J was trimmed by 8 bases and V by 8 bases; bases with no gene match: 16. Germline-derived CDR1 and CDR2 are MNHNS and SASEGT. The CDR3 runs 15 residues. The CDR3 DNA is TGTGCCAGCCTACCCGGGCAGGGGGCGTCTAGGGGCTACACCTTC. Encoded protein: CASLPGQGASRGYTF.

This clone appeared once. The rearrangement joins TRBV7-2 to TRBJ2-7; TRBD1 aligns across 7 bases. V shed 5 bases, J shed 2 bases, and the junction held 6 bases outside the gene matches. The CDR3 has 14 residues. Germline values: CDR1 SGHTA, CDR2 FQGNSA. CDR3: CASSLGQATYEQYF. The CDR3 coding sequence is TGTGCCAGCAGCCTTGGACAGGCGACCTACGAGCAGTACTTC. The complete variable domain, with remaining parts taken from reference TRBV7-2 and TRBJ2-7, reads GAGVSQSPSNKVTEKGKDVELRCDPISGHTALYWYRQSLGQGLEFLIYFQGNSAPDKSGLPSDRFSAERTGGSVSTLTIQRTQQEDSAVYLCASSLGQATYEQYFGPGTRLTVT.

This clone was recorded only once. The rearrangement joins TRBV18 to TRBJ1-5; D not resolved. The CDR3 is 15 residues long. Trimming removed 2 bases at V and 0 bases at J, with 8 bases between. In germline, CDR1 is KGHSH, CDR2 LQKENI. CDR3 sequence: CASSPSGLSNQPQHF. CDR3 nucleotide sequence: TGTGCCAGCTCACCAAGCGGGCTTAGCAATCAGCCCCAGCATTTT.

The chain recombines TRBV10-3 with TRBJ2-7, with TRBD2 matching 8 bases. With V trimmed by 10 bases and J by 0 bases, 5 bases remained unmatched. Germline V gene data show CDR1 as ENHRY and CDR2 as SYGVKD. This CDR3 has 13 residues. The chain's CDR3 is CATTTSVSYEQYF. The CDR3 region has the DNA TGTGCCACCACGACTAGCGTCTCCTACGAGCAGTACTTC.

As to this clone: The sample carries other DNA sequences with the same CDR3. The CDR3 protein is CASSFRDTSYEQYF. CDR3 sequence (DNA): TGCGCCAGCAGCTTTAGGGACACCTCCTACGAGCAGTACTTC. The chain has TRBV5-1 and TRBJ2-7; D is perhaps TRBD1 (6 bases). V shed 2 bases and J shed 0 bases, with 9 bases lying between them. CDR3 size: 14 residues. Germline assignment: CDR1 SGHRS and CDR2 YFSETQ. Together with reference TRBV5-1 and TRBJ2-7, the CDR3 gives the full variable domain: KAGVTQTPRYLIKTRGQQVTLSCSPISGHRSVSWYQQTPGQGLQFLFEYFSETQRNKGNFPGRFSGRQFSNSRSEMNVSTLELGDSALYLCASSFRDTSYEQYFGPGTRLTVT.

The gene calls are TRBV4-1 and TRBJ1-3; no reliable D call. Germline CDR1 is MGHRA and CDR2 is YSYEKL. V was clipped by 0 bases and J by 0 bases, with 9 bases between them. The CDR3 is 16 amino acids. The DNA for the CDR3 is TGCGCCAGCAGCCAAGATCCAGACCTCTCTGGAAACACCATATATTTT. It encodes CASSQDPDLSGNTIYF.

The chain uses TRBV30 and TRBJ1-3, with 8 bases matching TRBD1. Germline lookup yields CDR1 GTSNPN and CDR2 SVGIG (reference sequence). V lost 5 bases and J lost 2; bases outside the gene matches: 5. The CDR3 contains 14 residues. In nucleotides, the CDR3 is TGTGCCTGGGCTACAGGGGGGCCTGGAAACACCATATATTTT. It is translated as CAWATGGPGNTIYF.

The chain combines TRBV5-1 with TRBJ2-7; TRBD2 aligns across 7 bases. The CDR3 contains 18 residues. The ends lost 3 bases at V and 2 bases at J; junction bases unmatched: 17. Looked up from germline, CDR1 is SGHRS and CDR2 is YFSETQ. CDR3 residues: CASSSPAWRLAEPYEQYF. Here the CDR3 DNA reads TGCGCCAGCAGCTCTCCAGCCTGGCGGCTAGCGGAACCCTACGAGCAGTACTTC.

The CDR3 coding sequence is TGTGCCAGCGGCACATCACAGGGGGCTCGGGGCTACACCTTC. Encoded protein: CASGTSQGARGYTF. J is TRBJ1-2 and V is TRBV6-5, with 9 bases aligning to TRBD1. The CDR3 has 14 amino acids. Trimming cost V 8 bases and J 8 bases; bases outside gene matches: 12. Germline loops: CDR1 MNHEY, CDR2 SVGAGI.

This sequence joins TRBV9 and TRBJ1-6, with D possibly being TRBD1 (5 bases). Between the trimmed V and J ends, which lost 3 bases and 9 bases, there was a span of 13 bases. This CDR3 has 14 residues. Germline values: CDR1 SGDLS, CDR2 YYNGEE. CDR3: CASSAGPQGSPLHF. CDR3 in DNA: TGTGCCAGCAGCGCGGGGCCTCAGGGTTCACCCCTCCACTTT.

The chain carries TRBV5-1 and TRBJ2-5, with TRBD1 as a possible D gene (5 bases). Germline V gives CDR1 SGHRS, CDR2 YFSETQ. The CDR3 length is 15 residues. The V gene lost 0 bases and the J gene lost 2 bases, with 11 bases spanning the gap. The CDR3 sequence: CASSLGQPIQETQYF. The CDR3 DNA is TGCGCCAGCAGCTTGGGACAGCCGATTCAAGAGACCCAGTACTTC.

V is TRBV2 and J is TRBJ1-1; D is unclear. With 7 bases removed from V and 0 bases from J, the gap between germline ends came to 9 bases. CDR1 SNHLY and CDR2 FYNNEI come from the germline V gene. CDR3 length: 13 amino acids. The chain's CDR3 is CASNPELNTEAFF. The CDR3 coding sequence is TGTGCCAGCAACCCTGAGCTGAACACTGAAGCTTTCTTT. Using reference TRBV2 and TRBJ1-1 for the parts outside the CDR3, the full variable domain is EPEVTQTPSHQVTQMGQEVILRCVPISNHLYFYWYRQILGQKVEFLVSFYNNEISEKSEIFDDQFSVERPDGSNFTLKIRSTKLEDSAMYFCASNPELNTEAFFGQGTRLTVV.

The V gene is TRBV19, the J gene TRBJ2-7, with 7 bases lining up with TRBD2. Trimming at V came to 7 bases and at J to 1 base, leaving 10 bases not matched to a gene. CDR1 is LNHDA and CDR2 is SQIVND in the germline V gene (reference sequence). The CDR3 has 15 residues. CDR3 in DNA: TGTGCCAGTAATCCGCGGGGGACTTTGTCCTACGAGCAGTACTTC. It yields the protein CASNPRGTLSYEQYF. The full variable domain, completed using reference TRBV19 and TRBJ2-7, is DGGITQSPKYLFRKEGQNVTLSCEQNLNHDAMYWYRQDPGQGLRLIYYSQIVNDFQKGDIAEGYSVSREKKESFPLTVTSAQKNPTAFYLCASNPRGTLSYEQYFGPGTRLTVT.

The J gene is TRBJ1-2, the V gene TRBV19, with TRBD1 matching 7 bases. The V gene end was trimmed by 6 bases and the J gene end by 7 bases; junction bases not matched to a gene: 8. This CDR3 has 13 residues. The germline CDR1 and CDR2 sequences are LNHDA and SQIVND (reference sequence). CDR3: CASSVRTGGGYTF. DNA for the CDR3: TGTGCCAGTAGCGTCCGGACAGGTGGTGGCTACACCTTC.

The chain employs TRBV28 and TRBJ1-1; 8 nucleotides line up with TRBD1. Germline CDR1 reads MDHEN; CDR2 reads SYDVKM. The CDR3 has 14 residues. With 2 bases clipped from V and 7 bases from J, the junction kept 6 bases outside the gene matches. DNA of the CDR3: TGTGCCAGCAGTTTAGGGACAGGACTAAATGAAGCTTTCTTT. Protein sequence: CASSLGTGLNEAFF.

The chain combines TRBV6-5 with TRBJ2-7; TRBD1 matches at 9 bases. The length of the CDR3 is 15 residues. V dropped 4 bases and J dropped 2; count of bases not matched to a gene: 6. The germline CDR1 and CDR2 sequences are MNHEY and SVGAGI. CDR3 loop: CASSSGTGLPYEQYF. As DNA, the CDR3 is TGTGCCAGCAGTTCGGGGACAGGGTTGCCCTACGAGCAGTACTTC.

The chain uses TRBV6-6 and TRBJ2-1, with D unclear. V lost 4 bases and J lost 0, with 10 bases in between. The CDR3 has 15 residues. From germline, CDR1 is MNHNY and CDR2 SVGAGI (reference sequence). The CDR3 reads CASSSDVFSYNEQFF. CDR3 DNA sequence: TGTGCCAGCAGTTCGGACGTATTCTCCTACAATGAGCAGTTCTTC.

This clone has a handful of counts. The chain couples TRBV9 to TRBJ1-1; D gene unclear. V dropped 0 bases and J dropped 1 base, with 4 bases sitting between them. The CDR3 spans 13 residues. Per the germline V gene, CDR1 is SGDLS and CDR2 is YYNGEE. For the CDR3, the DNA is TGTGCCAGCAGCGTAGATCAGAACACTGAAGCTTTCTTT. Translating it yields CASSVDQNTEAFF.

The chain has TRBV19 and TRBJ1-6, with D unclear. CDR3 length: 16 residues. Germline V gene lookup returns CDR1 LNHDA and CDR2 SQIVND (reference sequence). The V and J ends lost 3 bases and 8 bases respectively, with 17 bases between them. In DNA, the CDR3 is TGTGCCAGTAGTATTGGGTTTCGGCTTACCGATTCACCCCTCCACTTT. This sequence encodes CASSIGFRLTDSPLHF.